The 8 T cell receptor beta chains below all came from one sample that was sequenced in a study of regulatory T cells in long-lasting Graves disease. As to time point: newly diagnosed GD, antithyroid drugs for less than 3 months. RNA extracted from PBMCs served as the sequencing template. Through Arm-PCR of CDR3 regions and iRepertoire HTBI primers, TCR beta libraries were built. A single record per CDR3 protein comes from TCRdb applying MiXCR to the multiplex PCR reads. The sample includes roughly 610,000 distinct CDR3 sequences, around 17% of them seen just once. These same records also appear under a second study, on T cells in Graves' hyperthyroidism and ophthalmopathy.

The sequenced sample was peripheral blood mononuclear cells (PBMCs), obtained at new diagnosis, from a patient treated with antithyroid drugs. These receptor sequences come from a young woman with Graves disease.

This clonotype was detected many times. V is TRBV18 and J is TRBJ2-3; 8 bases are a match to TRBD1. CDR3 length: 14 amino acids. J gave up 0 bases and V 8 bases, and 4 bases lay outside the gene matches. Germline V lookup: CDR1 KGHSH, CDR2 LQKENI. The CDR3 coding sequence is TGTGCCAGCAGAAGACAGGGGAGCACAGATACGCAGTATTTT. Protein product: CASRRQGSTDTQYF.

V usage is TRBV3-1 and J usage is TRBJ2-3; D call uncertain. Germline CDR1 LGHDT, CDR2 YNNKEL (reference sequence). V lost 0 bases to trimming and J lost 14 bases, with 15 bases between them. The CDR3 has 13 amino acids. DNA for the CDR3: TGTGCCAGCAGCCAAGATATTGAGCAGTGGTTGTATTTT. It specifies CASSQDIEQWLYF.

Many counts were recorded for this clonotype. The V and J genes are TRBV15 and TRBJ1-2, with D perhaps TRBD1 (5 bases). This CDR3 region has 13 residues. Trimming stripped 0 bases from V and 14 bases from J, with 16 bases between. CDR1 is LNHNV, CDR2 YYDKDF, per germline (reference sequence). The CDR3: CATSRDRQSRRTF. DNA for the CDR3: TGTGCCACCAGCAGAGATAGACAGTCTCGACGGACCTTC.

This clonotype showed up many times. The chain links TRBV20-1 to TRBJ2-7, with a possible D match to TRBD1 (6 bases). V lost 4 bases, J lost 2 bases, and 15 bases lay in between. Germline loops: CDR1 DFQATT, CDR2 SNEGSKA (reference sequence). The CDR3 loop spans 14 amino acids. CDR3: CSAKQGETAYEQYF. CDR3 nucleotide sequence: TGCAGTGCTAAACAGGGAGAAACCGCCTACGAGCAGTACTTC.

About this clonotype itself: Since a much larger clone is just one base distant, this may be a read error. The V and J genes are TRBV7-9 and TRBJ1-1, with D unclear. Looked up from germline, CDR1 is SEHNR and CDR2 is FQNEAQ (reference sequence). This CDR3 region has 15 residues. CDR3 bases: TGTGCCAGCAGCTTACGGAGGTTCATGAACACTGAAGCTCTCTTT. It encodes CASSLRRFMNTEALF. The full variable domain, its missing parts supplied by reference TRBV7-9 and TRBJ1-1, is DTGVSQNPRHKITKRGQNVTFRCDPISEHNRLYWYRQTLGQGPEFLTYFQNEAQLEKSRLLSDRFSAERPKGSFSTLEIQRTEQGDSAMYLCASSLRRFMNTEALFGQGTRLTVV.

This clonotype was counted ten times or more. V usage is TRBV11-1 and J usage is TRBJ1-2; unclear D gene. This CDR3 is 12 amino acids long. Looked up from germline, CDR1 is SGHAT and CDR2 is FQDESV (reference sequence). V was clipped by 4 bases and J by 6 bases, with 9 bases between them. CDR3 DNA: TGTGCCAGCAGCTGGGCCGGAAATGGCTACACCTTC. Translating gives CASSWAGNGYTF.

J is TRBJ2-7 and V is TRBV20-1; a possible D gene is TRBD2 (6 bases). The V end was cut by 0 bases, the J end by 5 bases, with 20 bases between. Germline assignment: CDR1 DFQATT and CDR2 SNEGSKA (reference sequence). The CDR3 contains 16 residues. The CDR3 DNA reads TGCAGTGCTAGAGATCCGGGACGCGGGATTGTCCACGAGCAGTACTTC. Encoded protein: CSARDPGRGIVHEQYF.

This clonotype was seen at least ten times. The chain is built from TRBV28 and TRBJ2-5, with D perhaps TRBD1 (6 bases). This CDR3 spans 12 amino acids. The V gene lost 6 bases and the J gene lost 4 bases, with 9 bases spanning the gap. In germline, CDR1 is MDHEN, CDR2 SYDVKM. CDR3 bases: TGTGCCAGCAGGCGGACAGCAGAGACCCAGTACTTC. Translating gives CASRRTAETQYF.